Listed below are T cell receptor beta chains from one sample, sequenced in a study of cytomegalovirus exposure and HLA in healthy donors. Sequencing used immunoSEQ multiplex PCR; TCRdb keeps in-frame clones, though not all of them. The top ten clones hold roughly 2% of a sample with about 110,000 clones, roughly 68% of them seen once. Sequences were obtained from PBMCs. The receptors were sampled from a young woman in good health and CMV-seronegative. CDR3s include the opening cysteine and the closing phenylalanine or tryptophan.

>TRBJ2-7|TRBV6-5
CASSWGRSSYEQYF
>TRBJ2-1|TRBV7-6
CASSLADSGTGGNEQFF
>TRBJ2-2|TRBV9
CASSGGGRAGELFF
>TRBJ2-1|TRBV19
CARKRSSYNEQFF
>TRBJ1-1|TRBV6-5
CASSYSGQDPTEAFF
>TRBJ1-1|TRBV5-1
CASSLAGGQGYVNTEAFF
>TRBJ1-4|TRBV28
CASSLNFAGEKLFF
>TRBJ1-1|TRBV2
CASSGAGVRGTEAFF
>TRBJ2-1|TRBV18
CASSPPNSRSYNEQFF
>TRBJ2-2|TRBV7-2
CASSPGGLSNTGELFF
>TRBJ1-2|TRBV19
CASSIERYGYTF
>TRBJ2-1|TRBV7-7
CASSSGRHSSYNEQFF
>TRBJ2-2|TRBV9
CASSDSGANTGELFF
>TRBJ1-3|TRBV28
CASSKPGLASPIYF
>TRBJ1-2|TRBV10-3
CAISPGLVGYTF
>TRBJ2-5|TRBV6-5
CASSSLGETQYF
>TRBJ2-3|TRBV4-2
CASSPLERGYTDTQYF
>TRBJ2-2|TRBV2
CASRDRGRVGELFF
>TRBJ2-7|TRBV6-5
CASRRGLNYEQYF
>TRBJ1-6|TRBV7-9
CASSSGRGANSPLHF
>TRBJ2-7|TRBV11-2
CASSLGSRGSSYEQYF
>TRBJ2-7|TRBV21-1
CASSTRGASIGGGPYF
>TRBJ2-1|TRBV15
CATSRGFTEYNEQFF
>TRBJ2-1|TRBV2
CASSGTSGSKYEQFF
>TRBJ2-7|TRBV14
CASSQKDRAYEQYF
>TRBJ1-4|TRBV27
CASSFGTASEKLFF
>TRBJ2-1|TRBV4-3
CASSQGPGTSPNEQFF
>TRBJ2-4|TRBV5-1
CASSLSVMASLNIQYF
>TRBJ1-5|TRBV29-1
CSVAGTGNQPQHF
>TRBJ1-5|TRBV28
CASSPGQLYSNQPQHF
>TRBJ2-7|TRBV28
CASSFTGQGGSQYF
>TRBJ1-1|TRBV11-2
CASSLEGGVTEAFF